This T cell receptor (beta chain) emerged from a study of OX40 agonist ivuxolimab in advanced cancers. Study information: With ivuxolimab, an agonistic anti-OX40 (CD134) antibody, patients were treated. Cohort: approximately 83% men, mean age about 60, aged about 20 to 90.

The data were produced by immunoSEQ multiplex PCR, yet TCRdb's version contains in-frame clones alone and is incomplete. The top ten hold 6% to 8.5% of the sample, which has 80,000 to 85,000 clones, roughly 80% seen once. The CDR3 extends over 11 amino acids. Trimming pared 7 bases from V and 7 bases from J, leaving 11 bases between. CDR1 GTSNPN and CDR2 SVGIG come from the germline V gene (reference sequence). Study-level points and caveats: The CD4+ and CD8+ T cells in the blood had expanded clonally by week 6 at 0.1 to 3.0 mg/kg.

As regards this clone: The antigen is unknown.

The chain carries TRBV30 and TRBJ2-1; D is undetermined. The sample consisted of CD4+ or CD8+ T cells sorted from blood, taken in a trial of the OX40 agonist ivuxolimab. This TCR was sampled from an adult with an advanced solid tumor such as melanoma, head and neck, liver or kidney cancer. The CDR3 here is CAFSVTNEQFF. The CDR3 DNA reads TGTGCCTTCTCAGTTACGAATGAGCAGTTCTTC.